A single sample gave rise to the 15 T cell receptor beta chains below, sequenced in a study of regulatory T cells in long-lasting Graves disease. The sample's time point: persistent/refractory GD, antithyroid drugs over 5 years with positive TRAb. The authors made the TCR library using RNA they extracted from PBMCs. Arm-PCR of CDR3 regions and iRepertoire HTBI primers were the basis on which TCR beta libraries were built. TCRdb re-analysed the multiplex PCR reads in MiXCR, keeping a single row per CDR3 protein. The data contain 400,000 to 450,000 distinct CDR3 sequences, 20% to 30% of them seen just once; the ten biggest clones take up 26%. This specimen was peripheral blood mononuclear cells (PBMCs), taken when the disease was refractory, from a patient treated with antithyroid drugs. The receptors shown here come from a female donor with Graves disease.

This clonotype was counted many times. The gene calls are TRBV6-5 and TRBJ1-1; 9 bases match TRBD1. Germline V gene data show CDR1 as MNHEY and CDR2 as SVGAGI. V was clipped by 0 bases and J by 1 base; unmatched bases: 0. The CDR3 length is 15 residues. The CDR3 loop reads CASSYSGQGNTEAFF. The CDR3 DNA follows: TGTGCCAGCAGTTACTCGGGACAGGGGAACACTGAAGCTTTCTTT.

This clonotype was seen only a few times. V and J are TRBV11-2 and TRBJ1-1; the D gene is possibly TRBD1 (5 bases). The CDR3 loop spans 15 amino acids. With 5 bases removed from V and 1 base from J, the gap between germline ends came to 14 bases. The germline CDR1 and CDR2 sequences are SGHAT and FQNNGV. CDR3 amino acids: CASSRGGGPNTEAFF. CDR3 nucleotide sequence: TGTGCCAGCAGCCGGGGGGGGGGACCGAACACTGAAGCTTTCTTT.

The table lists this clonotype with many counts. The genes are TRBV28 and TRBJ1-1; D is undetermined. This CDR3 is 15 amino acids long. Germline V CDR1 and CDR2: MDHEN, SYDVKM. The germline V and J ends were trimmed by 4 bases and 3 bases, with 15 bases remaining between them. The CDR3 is CASSSPGFSYTEAFF. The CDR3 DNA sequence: TGTGCCAGCAGTTCCCCCGGTTTTTCTTACACTGAAGCTTTCTTT.

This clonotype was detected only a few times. DNA of the CDR3: TGTGCCAGCTCACCCCGACAAAGCGTTTCTGAAGCTTTCTTT. Encoded protein: CASSPRQSVSEAFF. V is TRBV18 and J is TRBJ1-1; D remains ambiguous. CDR1 KGHSH and CDR2 LQKENI come from the germline V gene. The CDR3 extends over 14 amino acids. V was trimmed by 3 bases and J by 6 bases, leaving 14 bases between them. The full variable domain, with the rest looked up from reference TRBV18 and TRBJ1-1, is NAGVMQNPRHLVRRRGQEARLRCSPMKGHSHVYWYRQLPEEGLKFMVYLQKENIIDESGMPKERFSAEFPKEGPSILRIQQVVRGDSAAYFCASSPRQSVSEAFFGQGTRLTVV.

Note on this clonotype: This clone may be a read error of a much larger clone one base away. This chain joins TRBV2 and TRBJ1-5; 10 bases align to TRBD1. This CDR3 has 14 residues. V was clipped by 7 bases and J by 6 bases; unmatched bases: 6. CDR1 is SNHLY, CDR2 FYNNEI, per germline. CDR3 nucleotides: TGTGCCAGCAATGTGGGACAGGGGAGTCAGCCCCAGCATTTT. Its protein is CASNVGQGSQPQHF. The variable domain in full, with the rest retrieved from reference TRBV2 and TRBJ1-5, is EPEVTQTPSHQVTQMGQEVILRCVPISNHLYFYWYRQILGQKVEFLVSFYNNEISEKSEIFDDQFSVERPDGSNFTLKIRSTKLEDSAMYFCASNVGQGSQPQHFGDGTRLSIL.

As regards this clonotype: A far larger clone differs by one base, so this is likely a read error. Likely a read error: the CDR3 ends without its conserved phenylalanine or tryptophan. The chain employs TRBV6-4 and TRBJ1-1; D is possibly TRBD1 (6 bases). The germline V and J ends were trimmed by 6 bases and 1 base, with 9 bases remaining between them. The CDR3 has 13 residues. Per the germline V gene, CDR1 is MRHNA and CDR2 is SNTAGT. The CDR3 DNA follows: TGTGCCAGCAGGGCACAGGGGAACACTGAAGCTTTCTCT. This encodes CASRAQGNTEAFS.

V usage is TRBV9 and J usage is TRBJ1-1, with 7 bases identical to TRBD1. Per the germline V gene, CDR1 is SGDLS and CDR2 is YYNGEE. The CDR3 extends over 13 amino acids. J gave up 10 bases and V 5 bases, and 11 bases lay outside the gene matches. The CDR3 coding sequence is TGTGCCAGCAGACCTCAGACAGGGAGTGGAGCTTTCTTT. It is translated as CASRPQTGSGAFF.

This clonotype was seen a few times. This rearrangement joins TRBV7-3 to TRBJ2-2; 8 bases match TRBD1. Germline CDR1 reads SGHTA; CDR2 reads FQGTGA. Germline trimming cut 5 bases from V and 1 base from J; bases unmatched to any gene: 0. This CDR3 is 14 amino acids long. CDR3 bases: TGTGCCAGCAGCGACAGGGGGAACACCGGGGAGCTGTTTTTT. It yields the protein CASSDRGNTGELFF.

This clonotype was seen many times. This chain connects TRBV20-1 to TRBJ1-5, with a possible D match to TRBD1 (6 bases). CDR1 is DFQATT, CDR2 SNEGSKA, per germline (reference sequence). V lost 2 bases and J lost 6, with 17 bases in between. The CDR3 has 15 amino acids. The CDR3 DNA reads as TGCAGTGCTAGATGGGGGTCAGGGGTCGGTCAGCCCCAGCATTTT. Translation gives CSARWGSGVGQPQHF.

In DNA form, the CDR3 reads TGCAGCGCCACGGATTACAGGTTCCAAGAGACCCAGTACTTC. Amino acids: CSATDYRFQETQYF. The gene calls are TRBV29-1 and TRBJ2-5; D is possibly TRBD1 (5 bases). The CDR3 is 14 residues long. CDR1 is SQVTM and CDR2 is ANQGSEA in the germline V gene. The germline V and J ends were trimmed by 7 bases and 1 base, with 16 bases remaining between them.

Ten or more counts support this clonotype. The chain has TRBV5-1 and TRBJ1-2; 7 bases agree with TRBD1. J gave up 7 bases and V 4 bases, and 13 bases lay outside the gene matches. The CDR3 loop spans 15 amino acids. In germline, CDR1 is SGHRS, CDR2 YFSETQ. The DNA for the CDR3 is TGCGCCAGCAGCCCTGACAGGGAATGGGGTGGTGGCTACACCTTC. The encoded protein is CASSPDREWGGGYTF.

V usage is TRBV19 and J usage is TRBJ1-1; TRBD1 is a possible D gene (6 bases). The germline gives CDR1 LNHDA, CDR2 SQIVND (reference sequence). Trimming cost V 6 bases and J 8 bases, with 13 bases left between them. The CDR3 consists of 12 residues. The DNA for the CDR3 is TGTGCCAGTAGGGGGTGGACAGTAGAAGCTTTCTTT. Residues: CASRGWTVEAFF. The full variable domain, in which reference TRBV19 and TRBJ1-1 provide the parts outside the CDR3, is DGGITQSPKYLFRKEGQNVTLSCEQNLNHDAMYWYRQDPGQGLRLIYYSQIVNDFQKGDIAEGYSVSREKKESFPLTVTSAQKNPTAFYLCASRGWTVEAFFGQGTRLTVV.

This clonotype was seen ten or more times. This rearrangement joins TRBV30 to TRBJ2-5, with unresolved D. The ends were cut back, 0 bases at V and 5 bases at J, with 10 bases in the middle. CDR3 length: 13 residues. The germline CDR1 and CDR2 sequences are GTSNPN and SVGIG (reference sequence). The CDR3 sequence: CAWSVVMLETQYF. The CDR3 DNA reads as TGTGCCTGGAGTGTAGTGATGTTGGAGACCCAGTACTTC.

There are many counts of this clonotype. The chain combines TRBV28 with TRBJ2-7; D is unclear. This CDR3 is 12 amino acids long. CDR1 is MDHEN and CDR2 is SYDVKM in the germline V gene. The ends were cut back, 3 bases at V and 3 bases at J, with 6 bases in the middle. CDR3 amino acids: CASSFGYYEQYF. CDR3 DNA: TGTGCCAGCAGTTTTGGGTACTACGAGCAGTACTTC.

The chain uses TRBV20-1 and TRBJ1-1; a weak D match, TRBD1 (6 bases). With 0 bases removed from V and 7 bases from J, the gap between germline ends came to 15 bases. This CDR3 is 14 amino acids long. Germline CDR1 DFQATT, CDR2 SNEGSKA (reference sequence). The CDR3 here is CSARELGGLGEAFF. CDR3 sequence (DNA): TGCAGTGCTAGAGAGCTAGGGGGACTCGGTGAAGCTTTCTTT.